This T cell receptor (beta chain) stems from a study of read filtering for tumor transcriptome and immune sequencing. Study-wide context: R-ISS stage counts were under ten for I, about 15 for II, 7 for III. Study-wide results and limits: Approximately 80% of IR-seq clonotypes had one read, totaling 3% to 4% of reads; RNA-seq: about 70% and 40%.

From roughly 390 ng of RNA, a library with molecular barcoded alpha/delta and beta/gamma adaptors was made. MiXCR, applied by TCRdb to the reads, yields one record per CDR3 protein. The repertoire holds about 24,000 distinct CDR3 sequences, with about 22% as singletons. A remark on this clonotype: What it binds is unknown.

V was cut by 7 bases and J by 2 bases, with 11 bases left in between. Germline values: CDR1 MNHEY, CDR2 SVGAGI. The CDR3 runs 14 residues. The V and J genes are TRBV6-5 and TRBJ2-2; D perhaps matches TRBD1 (5 bases). This TCR derives from a donor aged 40 or older with multiple myeloma. The sequencing input was a population of CD138-negative cells sorted from bone marrow. The CDR3 sequence: CASTRQPNTGELFF. The CDR3 DNA reads TGTGCCAGCACACGACAGCCCAACACCGGGGAGCTGTTTTTT.